The next 3 T cell receptor beta chains were all read from a single sample in a study of T-cell memory formation after mild COVID-19. MiXCR was run by TCRdb on the 5' RACE reads, yielding one entry per CDR3 protein. The sample shows approximately 260,000 distinct CDR3 sequences, around 16% of them seen only once. Sequencing was done on a sample of PBMCs or a T cell subset sorted from them (not recorded which). These receptors all stem from a man between 18 and 29 years old who had mild COVID-19 (a few samples of this study predate the infection). Cell type and time point are not known.

The V gene is TRBV5-1, the J gene TRBJ2-1, with TRBD2 matching over 11 bases. The CDR3 runs 14 residues. With V trimmed by 3 bases and J by 6 bases, 2 bases remained unmatched. CDR1 is SGHRS, CDR2 YFSETQ, per germline. CDR3 protein: CASSYSGGANEQFF. CDR3 sequence (DNA): TGCGCCAGCAGCTATAGCGGGGGGGCCAATGAGCAGTTCTTC.

The rearrangement joins TRBV10-3 to TRBJ1-1; 7 bases are a match to TRBD1. There are 16 residues in the CDR3. With V trimmed by 5 bases and J by 1 base, 10 bases remained unmatched. Germline V CDR1 and CDR2: ENHRY, SYGVKD. The CDR3 nucleotides are TGTGCCATCAGTCCCCTCCGACAGGGATCGAACACTGAAGCTTTCTTT. Protein: CAISPLRQGSNTEAFF.

The chain carries TRBV28 and TRBJ2-1, with 8 bases lining up with TRBD1. With V trimmed by 3 bases and J by 2 bases, 3 bases remained unmatched. Per germline, CDR1 MDHEN and CDR2 SYDVKM. The CDR3 is 15 residues long. The CDR3 coding sequence is TGTGCCAGCAGTTTGGGACAGGTAACCTACAATGAGCAGTTCTTC. Protein sequence: CASSLGQVTYNEQFF.